This T cell receptor beta chain was sequenced in a study of cytotoxic CD8 clonotypes in ibrutinib-treated CLL listed by TCRdb under 2021. About the full investigation: The cohort had 11 relapsed/refractory and approximately 15 treatment-naive patients; some 17 were IGHV unmutated. Response samples were taken after a median of roughly eleven months on treatment, ranging from roughly 6 to 36 months. Cryopreserved peripheral blood mononuclear cells were collected before treatment, at response, and at either disease progression or sustained remission. Every remission and progressive disease sample was obtained while ibrutinib was still being received by the patients. On average, each sample yielded approximately 250,000 productive templates and tens of thousands of productive rearrangements. Responses were partial in roughly 24 patients and complete in 2; after median approximately 66 months follow-up, about 14 stayed in remission and about twelve progressed. Longitudinal samples were obtainable from about 30% of the roughly 86 participants in the trial.

The investigation overall reported the following: Public clonotypes were rare and either contracted or stayed stable during treatment, and the rise in clonality at ibrutinib response reflected the expansion of private clonotypes. Baseline clonality was found to be higher than that of age-matched healthy donors and was strongly correlated with circulating CD8+ T-cell counts. Clonality rose at ibrutinib response, remained stable during sustained remission, and dropped back toward baseline at progression. Lymph node repertoires were not examined, and the timing of sampling was not matched between patients in sustained remission and those whose disease progressed.

A MiSeq instrument was used for deep resolution sequencing, which targeted depths ranging from 1 in 1 million up to 1 in 200,000 T cells, with coverage averaging 10x for each clonotype. The immunoSEQ hsTCRB Kit was used to generate the TCR beta libraries. As for the authors' bioinformatics: ImmunoSEQ Data Assistant and ImmunoSEQ Analyzer were used for data analysis, and V, D and J genes were assigned according to IMGT definitions. Clonality, which ranges from 0 to 1, was calculated as one minus the normalized Shannon entropy of productive rearrangement frequencies. Public clonotype analysis was restricted to overrepresented clonotypes comprising at least 0.05% of each patient's repertoire. Some twelve age-matched healthy donor repertoires from immuneACCESS were used as controls for clonality. TCRdb obtained this table from immuneACCESS and retained in-frame rearrangements with V and J assigned. These tables miss some clones; where compared with another copy, unresolved V genes account for less than half of the shortfall, and the remainder is unexplained. Clone size and V and J calls were adopted from that table, with D and trimming inferred from the DNA. The table for this sample lists around 150,000 clones; roughly 77% of them were counted only once. The ten largest clones take up over 2% of the sample.

The time point tag for this specimen amounts to: 12 months on ibrutinib. Roughly 2 micrograms of genomic DNA were extracted from cryopreserved PBMCs for TCR beta library preparation. High-throughput TCR beta sequencing was performed on longitudinal blood samples from CLL patients receiving ibrutinib monotherapy. The patients were enrolled in a single-center, open-label phase 2 trial of ibrutinib monotherapy. This clone has more than one count but fewer than ten. The clone's antigen remains unknown. Base qualities are missing; no much larger clone stands one base away. Specimen: PBMCs, collected after 12 months of ibrutinib treatment. The TCR originated in a human donor with chronic lymphocytic leukemia.

The CDR3: CASSARPGTGISSYEQYF. The DNA is as follows: TGTGCCAGCAGCGCCCGTCCCGGGACAGGGATTAGCTCCTACGAGCAGTACTTC. This chain joins TRBV9 to TRBJ2-7; TRBD1 aligns with 9 central bases. CDR1 and CDR2 are read off the germline V gene as SGDLS and YYNGEE. The cysteine opens and the phenylalanine closes a CDR3 of 18 amino acids. The kept DNA is CDR3 alone, 54 bases in frame from the first base. V loses 3 bases at its end and J loses 0 bases; junction bases beyond the gene matches: 13.